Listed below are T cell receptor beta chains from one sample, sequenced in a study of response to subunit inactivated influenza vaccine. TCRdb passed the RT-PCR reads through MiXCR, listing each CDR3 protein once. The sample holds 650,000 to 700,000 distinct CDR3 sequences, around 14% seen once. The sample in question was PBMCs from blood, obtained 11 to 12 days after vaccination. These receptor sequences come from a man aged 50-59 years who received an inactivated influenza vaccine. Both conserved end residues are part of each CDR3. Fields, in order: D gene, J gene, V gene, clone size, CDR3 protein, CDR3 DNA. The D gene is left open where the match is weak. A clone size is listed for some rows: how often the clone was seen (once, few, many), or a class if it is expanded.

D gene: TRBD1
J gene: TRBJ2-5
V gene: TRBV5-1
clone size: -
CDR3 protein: CASSLAGGQGIRETQYF
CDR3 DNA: TGCGCCAGCAGCTTGGCCGGGGGACAGGGGATTCGAGAGACCCAGTACTTC

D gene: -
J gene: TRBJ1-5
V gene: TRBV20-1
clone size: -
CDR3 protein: CSARVSHDSNQPQHF
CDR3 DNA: TGCAGTGCTAGAGTCAGCCATGATAGCAATCAGCCCCAGCATTTT

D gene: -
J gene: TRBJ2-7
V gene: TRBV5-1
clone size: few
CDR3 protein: CASSWGSAQGAYEQYF
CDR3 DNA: TGCGCCAGCAGCTGGGGGTCGGCGCAGGGAGCCTACGAGCAGTACTTC

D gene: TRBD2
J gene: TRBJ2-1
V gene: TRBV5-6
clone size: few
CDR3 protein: CASSLGSGHNEQFF
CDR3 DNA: TGTGCCAGCAGCTTGGGTAGCGGGCACAATGAGCAGTTCTTC

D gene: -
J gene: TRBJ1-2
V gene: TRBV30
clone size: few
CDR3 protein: CAWSPGGPGGYGYTF
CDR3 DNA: TGTGCCTGGAGCCCGGGAGGGCCGGGGGGCTATGGCTACACCTTC

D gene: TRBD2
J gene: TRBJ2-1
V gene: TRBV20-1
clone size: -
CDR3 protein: CSARATSGGASEQFF
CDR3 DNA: TGCAGTGCTAGAGCGACTAGCGGGGGGGCTAGTGAGCAGTTCTTC

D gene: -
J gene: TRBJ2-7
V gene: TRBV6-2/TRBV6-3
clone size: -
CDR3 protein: CASSPRGGVVPSYEQYF
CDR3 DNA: TGTGCCAGCAGTCCCAGGGGCGGTGTCGTTCCCTCCTACGAGCAGTACTTC

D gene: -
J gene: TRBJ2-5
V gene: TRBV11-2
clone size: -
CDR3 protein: CASNQSPPWRGAGPRGAQYF
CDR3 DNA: TGTGCCAGCAACCAATCTCCTCCCTGGAGGGGGGCCGGGCCCAGAGGAGCCCAGTACTTC

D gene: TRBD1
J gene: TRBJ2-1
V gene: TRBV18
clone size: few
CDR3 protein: CASSQRGPGQGYNEQFF
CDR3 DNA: TGTGCCAGCTCACAGAGGGGTCCGGGACAGGGCTACAATGAGCAGTTCTTC

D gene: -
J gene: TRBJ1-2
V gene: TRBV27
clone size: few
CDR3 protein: CASSFSGNDPNGYTF
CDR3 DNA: TGTGCCAGCAGTTTCTCAGGAAATGACCCGAATGGCTACACCTTC

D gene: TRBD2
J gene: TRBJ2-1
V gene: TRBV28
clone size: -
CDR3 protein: CASSFGGAGTYNEQFF
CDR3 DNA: TGTGCCAGCAGTTTCGGGGGGGCCGGAACCTACAATGAGCAGTTCTTC

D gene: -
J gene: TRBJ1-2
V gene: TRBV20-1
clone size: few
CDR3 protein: CSVTFGGANYGYTF
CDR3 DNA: TGCAGTGTCACGTTCGGTGGGGCTAACTATGGCTACACCTTC

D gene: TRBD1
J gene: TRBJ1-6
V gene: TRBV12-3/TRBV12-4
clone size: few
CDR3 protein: CASSPGDRGMNSPLHF
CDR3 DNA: TGTGCCAGCAGCCCTGGGGACAGGGGAATGAATTCACCCCTCCACTTT

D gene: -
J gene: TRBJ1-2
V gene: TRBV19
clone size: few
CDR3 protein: CASSPDRLTYGYTF
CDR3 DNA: TGTGCCAGTAGCCCCGACAGGCTTACCTATGGCTACACCTTC

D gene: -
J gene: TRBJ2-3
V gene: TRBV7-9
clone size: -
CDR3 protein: CASSLAEWRGPDTQYF
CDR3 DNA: TGTGCCAGCAGCTTAGCGGAGTGGAGGGGTCCAGATACGCAGTATTTT

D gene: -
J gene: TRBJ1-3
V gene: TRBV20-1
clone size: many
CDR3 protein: CSARPGSSGNTIYF
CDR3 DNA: TGCAGTGCTAGGCCCGGAAGCTCTGGAAACACCATATATTTT

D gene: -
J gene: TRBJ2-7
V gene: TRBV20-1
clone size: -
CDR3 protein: CSARQVTSYEQYF
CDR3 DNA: TGCAGTGCTAGACAGGTCACCTCCTACGAGCAGTACTTC

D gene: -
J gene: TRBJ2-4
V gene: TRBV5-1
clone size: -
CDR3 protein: CASSADIIGGNAKNIQYF
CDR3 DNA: TGCGCCAGCAGCGCGGATATCATCGGCGGGAATGCCAAAAACATTCAGTACTTC

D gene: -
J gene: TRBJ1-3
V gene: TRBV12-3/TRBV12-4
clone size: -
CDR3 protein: CASSSYRVLGNTIYF
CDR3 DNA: TGTGCCAGCAGTTCCTACAGGGTGCTCGGAAACACCATATATTTT

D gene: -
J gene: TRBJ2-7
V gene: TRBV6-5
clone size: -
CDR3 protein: CASKAGIYEQYF
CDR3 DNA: TGTGCCAGCAAGGCAGGGATCTACGAGCAGTACTTC

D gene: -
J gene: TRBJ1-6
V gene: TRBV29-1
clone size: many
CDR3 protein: CSARSGRYNSPLHF
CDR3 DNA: TGCAGCGCACGCAGTGGGCGCTATAATTCACCCCTCCACTTT

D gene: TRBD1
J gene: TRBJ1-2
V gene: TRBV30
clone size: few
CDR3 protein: CAWTGQGRDYGYTF
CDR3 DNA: TGTGCCTGGACCGGACAGGGCAGGGACTATGGCTACACCTTC

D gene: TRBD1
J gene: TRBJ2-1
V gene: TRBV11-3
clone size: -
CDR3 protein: CASSLGTGGAYNEQFF
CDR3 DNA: TGTGCCAGCAGCCTCGGGACAGGGGGTGCCTACAATGAGCAGTTCTTC

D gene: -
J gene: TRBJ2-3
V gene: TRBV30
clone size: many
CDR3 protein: CAWSYMGDTQYF
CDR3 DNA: TGTGCCTGGAGCTATATGGGAGATACGCAGTATTTT

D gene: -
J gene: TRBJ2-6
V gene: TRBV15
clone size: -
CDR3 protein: CATSNRYSGANVLTF
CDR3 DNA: TGTGCCACCAGCAACAGGTATAGTGGGGCCAACGTCCTGACTTTC

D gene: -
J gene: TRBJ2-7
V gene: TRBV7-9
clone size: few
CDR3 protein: CASSLEVLQYF
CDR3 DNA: TGTGCCAGCAGCTTAGAGGTCCTGCAGTACTTC